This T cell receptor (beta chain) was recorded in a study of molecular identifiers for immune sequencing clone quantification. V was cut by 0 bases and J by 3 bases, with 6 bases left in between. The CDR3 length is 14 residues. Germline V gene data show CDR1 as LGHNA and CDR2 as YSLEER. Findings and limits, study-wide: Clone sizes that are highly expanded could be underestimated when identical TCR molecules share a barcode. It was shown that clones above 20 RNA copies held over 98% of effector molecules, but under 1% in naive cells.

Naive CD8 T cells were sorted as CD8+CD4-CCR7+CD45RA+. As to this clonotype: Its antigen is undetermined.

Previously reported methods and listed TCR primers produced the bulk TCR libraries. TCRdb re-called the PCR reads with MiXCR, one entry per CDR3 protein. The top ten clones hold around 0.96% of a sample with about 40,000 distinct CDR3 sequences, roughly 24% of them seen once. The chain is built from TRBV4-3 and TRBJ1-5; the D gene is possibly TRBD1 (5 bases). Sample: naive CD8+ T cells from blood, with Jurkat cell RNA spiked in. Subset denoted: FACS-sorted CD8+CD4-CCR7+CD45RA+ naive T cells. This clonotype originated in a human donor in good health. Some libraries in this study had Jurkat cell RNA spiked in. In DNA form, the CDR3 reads TGCGCCAGCAGCCAAGACAGGGTCAATCAGCCCCAGCATTTT. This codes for CASSQDRVNQPQHF.